This is a list of T cell receptor beta chains from one sample in a study of control samples from healthy donors and cancer patients. Sequencing used immunoSEQ multiplex PCR; TCRdb keeps in-frame clones, though not all of them. Counted here are about 180,000 clones, approximately 90% occurring once; the ten biggest clones make up about 1.4%. Specimen: blood. All receptors derive from a man aged 25-45 years in good health. The CDR3 runs from the conserved cysteine through the conserved F or W. A D gene is named only where the DNA matches it firmly. The size of a clone is reported for some rows only, either as once, few or many, or as a class for expanded clones.

>.|TRBJ2-7|.|TRBV5-4
CASSLGVSNEQYF
>.|TRBJ2-1|TRBD2|TRBV7-8
CASSPRQTSGSASYNEQFF
>.|TRBJ2-7|.|TRBV19
CASSNQAAEQYF
>.|TRBJ2-3|.|TRBV5-5
CASSLALALADTQYF
>.|TRBJ1-2|.|TRBV5-6
CASSLAGAENYGYTF
>few|TRBJ2-5|.|TRBV5-1
CASSSLGPQETQYF
>.|TRBJ2-3|TRBD2|TRBV3-1/TRBV3-2
CASSQREGRLTDTQYF
>.|TRBJ1-2|TRBD1|TRBV7-2
CASSFGTAVYGYTF
>.|TRBJ2-3|TRBD1|TRBV5-8
CASRNPQGSRDTQYF
>.|TRBJ2-1|TRBD2|TRBV10-3
CAIRAGTSTVEQFF
>.|TRBJ2-4|.|TRBV29-1
CSVLLARGASVRAKNIQYF
>.|TRBJ1-1|.|TRBV3-1/TRBV3-2
CASSQSSRTEAFF
>.|TRBJ2-5|.|TRBV18
CASSSVQGALETQYF
>few|TRBJ1-2|.|TRBV30
CAWSVAGRQGYTF
>.|TRBJ1-1|.|TRBV29-1
CSGRGSQGTEAFF
>.|TRBJ2-7|.|TRBV6-5
CASSYFPRGPRSEQYF
>.|TRBJ1-4|.|TRBV3-1/TRBV3-2
CASSQAGGQYEKLFF
>.|TRBJ2-3|.|TRBV18
CASSPQGAKGTQYF
>.|TRBJ2-5|TRBD2|TRBV7-2
CASSLIAGGYRRETQYF
>.|TRBJ2-7|.|TRBV7-9
CASSLQGGGAYEQYF
>.|TRBJ2-7|TRBD2|TRBV4-1
CASRSGLAGASYEQYF
>.|TRBJ1-4|.|TRBV29-1
CSVQGSTNEKLFF
>.|TRBJ2-7|.|TRBV6-5
CASKPTQQGYEQYF
>.|TRBJ1-3|TRBD1|TRBV18
CASSPAQGIVNTIYF
>few|TRBJ2-3|.|TRBV6-5
CASHTSSTDTQYF
>.|TRBJ1-5|.|TRBV7-9
CASSLSGDANQPQHF
>.|TRBJ2-7|TRBD1|TRBV6-5
CASRTGTGVYEQYF
>.|TRBJ1-1|.|TRBV6-1
CASSESRVTEAFF
>.|TRBJ2-1|.|TRBV14
CASSWTLGNEQFF
>.|TRBJ1-2|.|TRBV2
CASSEGPGGYTF